This T cell receptor (beta chain) was sequenced during a study of response to subunit inactivated influenza vaccine. The length of the CDR3 is 14 residues. Germline CDR1 is MDHEN and CDR2 is SYDVKM. Trimming pared 3 bases from V and 1 base from J, leaving 7 bases between. Via MiXCR, TCRdb re-called the RT-PCR reads, giving one row per CDR3 protein. Among around 790,000 distinct CDR3 sequences, 21% were seen once, and the ten largest hold 10% to 13%. General observations from the study: Each seasonal influenza vaccination, the authors suggested, recruits few new T cells.

On this clonotype itself: Its target is unknown.

Sequencing was performed on PBMCs from blood, taken about 5 days after vaccination. The source is a middle-aged man who received an inactivated influenza vaccine. The chain links TRBV28 to TRBJ1-5; D not resolved. CDR3 bases: TGTGCCAGCAGTTTCGGGTGGAGCAATCAGCCCCAGCATTTT. It codes for CASSFGWSNQPQHF.